This is a list of T cell receptor beta chains from one sample in a study of blood T cell repertoires in COVID-19. Clones were sequenced by immunoSEQ multiplex PCR, and TCRdb holds only the in-frame ones, with some missing. In the table there are just over 300,000 clones, about nine tenths of which are singletons. What was sequenced was peripheral blood. The receptors shown here come from a man aged 18 to 29 with active or convalescent COVID-19. Each CDR3 is given with its conserved first and last residue. D genes are given only for firm matches. Some rows mark clone size as missing; the rest say once, few, many or name a class of expanded clone.

.	.	TRBJ1-2	TRBV28	CASSTTELGFGYTF	TGTGCCAGCAGTACAACAGAGTTGGGCTTCGGCTACACCTTC
.	TRBD1	TRBJ1-5	TRBV19	CASSTQGQGNQPQHF	TGTGCCAGTAGTACTCAAGGACAGGGGAATCAGCCCCAGCATTTT
few	TRBD1	TRBJ1-1	TRBV10-3	CAISEWPGGTNTEAFF	TGTGCCATCAGTGAGTGGCCAGGGGGGACGAACACTGAAGCTTTCTTT
.	.	TRBJ2-7	TRBV28	CASSLLTGTYEQYF	TGTGCCAGCAGTTTACTGACAGGAACCTACGAGCAGTACTTC
once	.	TRBJ1-4	TRBV19	CASHQRGRHEKLFF	TGTGCCAGCCATCAGCGAGGTAGACATGAAAAACTGTTTTTT
.	TRBD1	TRBJ2-7	TRBV7-9	CASSSPRTGDYEQYF	TGTGCCAGCAGCTCGCCCCGGACAGGCGACTACGAGCAGTACTTC
.	.	TRBJ2-1	TRBV9	CASSVGDPGDNEQFF	TGTGCCAGCAGCGTAGGGGACCCAGGGGACAATGAGCAGTTCTTC
.	.	TRBJ2-3	TRBV10-3	CAISGFGYNTDTQYF	TGTGCCATCAGCGGGTTCGGCTACAACACAGATACGCAGTATTTT
.	.	TRBJ2-6	TRBV6-5	CASSSGSGANVLTF	TGTGCCAGCAGTTCCGGCTCTGGGGCCAACGTCCTGACTTTC
.	.	TRBJ1-6	TRBV11-2	CASSNTGLSYNSPLHF	TGTGCCAGCAGCAATACAGGGTTATCCTATAATTCACCCCTCCACTTT
.	.	TRBJ2-7	TRBV7-9	CASSAGSYEQYF	TGTGCCAGCAGCGCCGGCTCCTACGAGCAGTACTTC
.	TRBD2	TRBJ2-7	TRBV7-2	CASSLVSGGNYEQYF	TGTGCCAGCAGCTTAGTCAGCGGGGGTAATTACGAGCAGTACTTC
.	.	TRBJ2-7	TRBV27	CASSLTGLHEQYF	TGTGCCAGCAGTTTGACAGGTTTGCACGAGCAGTACTTC
.	TRBD1	TRBJ1-5	TRBV19	CASSRGQVGQPQHF	TGTGCCAGTAGTAGGGGACAGGTGGGGCAGCCCCAGCATTTT
.	TRBD1	TRBJ1-4	TRBV7-8	CASSLPGQGNEKLFF	TGTGCCAGCAGCTTGCCGGGACAGGGTAATGAAAAACTGTTTTTT
.	.	TRBJ2-7	TRBV29-1	CSVVRQGSLYEQYF	TGCAGCGTTGTGCGGCAGGGGAGTCTCTACGAGCAGTACTTC
.	.	TRBJ1-4	TRBV28	CASSLRSGPLAGKLFF	TGTGCCAGCAGTTTACGCTCAGGCCCACTAGCGGGAAAACTGTTTTTT
.	TRBD1	TRBJ2-7	TRBV6-6	CASSIRLRTGVYEQYF	TGTGCCAGCAGCATTCGTCTTCGGACAGGGGTATACGAGCAGTACTTC
.	.	TRBJ2-2	TRBV18	CASSPSSGRSTGELFF	TGTGCCAGCTCACCGTCGTCAGGGCGTAGCACCGGGGAGCTGTTTTTT
.	.	TRBJ2-2	TRBV7-9	CASSLTGSDTGELFF	TGTGCCAGCAGCTTAACAGGTTCCGACACCGGGGAGCTGTTTTTT
.	.	TRBJ2-3	TRBV11-2	CASSLDGPDTQYF	TGTGCCAGCAGCTTAGATGGGCCAGATACGCAGTATTTT
.	TRBD1	TRBJ1-5	TRBV5-4	CASSFGTGGNQPQHF	TGTGCCAGCAGCTTCGGGACAGGGGGCAATCAGCCCCAGCATTTT
.	.	TRBJ1-1	TRBV7-8	CASSLVKQVNTEAFF	TGTGCCAGCAGCTTGGTGAAGCAAGTGAACACTGAAGCTTTCTTT
.	.	TRBJ2-1	TRBV4-3	CASSHSPYNEQFF	TGCGCCAGCAGCCACAGTCCCTACAATGAGCAGTTCTTC
.	.	TRBJ1-2	TRBV3-1/TRBV3-2	CASSQALDGYTF	TGTGCCAGCAGCCAAGCCCTCGATGGCTACACCTTC